The source of this TCR beta chain is a study of T cells in Graves' hyperthyroidism and ophthalmopathy. V was pared by 1 base and J by 0 bases, with 14 bases of the junction left unmatched. Germline-derived CDR1 and CDR2 are SEHNR and FQNEAQ (reference sequence). The CDR3 has 19 residues. The CDR3 regions of TCR beta were amplified from RNA transcripts. HTBI primers were the set used in a first-round RT-PCR of the TCR CDR3. TCRdb reprocessed the multiplex PCR reads with MiXCR, giving one entry per CDR3 protein. Here the sample spans hundreds of thousands of distinct CDR3 sequences, about 14% being singletons. This clonotype was detected only a few times. Just one base apart from a much larger clone, this may be a read error.

The chain recombines TRBV7-9 with TRBJ2-7, with 8 positions matching TRBD2. The sequence was collected from a woman aged 45-65 years with Graves' ophthalmopathy. Specimen: blood. As DNA, the CDR3 is TGTGCCAGCAGCTTAGACCGTAGAAGGACTAGCAGGGTCTCCTACGAGCAGTACTTC. Its protein is CASSLDRRRTSRVSYEQYF.